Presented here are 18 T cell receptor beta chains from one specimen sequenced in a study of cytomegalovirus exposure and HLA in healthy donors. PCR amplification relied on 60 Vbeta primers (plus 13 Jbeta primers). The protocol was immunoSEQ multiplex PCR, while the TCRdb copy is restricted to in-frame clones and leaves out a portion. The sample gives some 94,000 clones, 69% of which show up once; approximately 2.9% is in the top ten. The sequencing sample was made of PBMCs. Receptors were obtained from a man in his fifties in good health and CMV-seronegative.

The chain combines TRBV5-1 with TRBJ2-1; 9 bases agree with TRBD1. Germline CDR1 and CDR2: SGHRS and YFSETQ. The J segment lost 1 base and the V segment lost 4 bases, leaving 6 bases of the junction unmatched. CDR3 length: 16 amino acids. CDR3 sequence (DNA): TGCGCCAGCAGCCCAGCGGGGACAGGGTCCTACAATGAGCAGTTCTTC. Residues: CASSPAGTGSYNEQFF.

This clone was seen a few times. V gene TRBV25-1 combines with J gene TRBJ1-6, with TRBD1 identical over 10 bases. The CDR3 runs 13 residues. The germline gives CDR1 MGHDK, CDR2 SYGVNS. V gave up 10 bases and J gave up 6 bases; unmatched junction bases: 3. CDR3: CATRTGGNSPLHF. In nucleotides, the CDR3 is TGTGCCACCAGGACAGGGGGTAATTCACCCCTCCACTTT.

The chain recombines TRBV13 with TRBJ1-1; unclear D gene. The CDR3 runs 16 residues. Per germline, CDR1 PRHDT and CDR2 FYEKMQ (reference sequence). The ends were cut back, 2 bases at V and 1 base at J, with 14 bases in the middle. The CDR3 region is CASSLLGRRWNTEAFF. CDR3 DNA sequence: TGTGCCAGCAGCTTACTGGGCCGACGCTGGAACACTGAAGCTTTCTTT.

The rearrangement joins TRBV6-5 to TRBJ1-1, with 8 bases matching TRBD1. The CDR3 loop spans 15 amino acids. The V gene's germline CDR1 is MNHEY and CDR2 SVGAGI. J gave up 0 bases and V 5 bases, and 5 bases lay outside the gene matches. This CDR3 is CASSNRGYMNTEAFF. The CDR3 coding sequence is TGTGCCAGCAGTAACAGGGGGTACATGAACACTGAAGCTTTCTTT.

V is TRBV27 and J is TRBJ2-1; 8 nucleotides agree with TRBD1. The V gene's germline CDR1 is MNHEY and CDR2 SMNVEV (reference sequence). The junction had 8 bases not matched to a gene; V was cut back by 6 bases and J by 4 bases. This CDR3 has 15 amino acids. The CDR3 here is CASSRDRPQYNEQFF. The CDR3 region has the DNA TGTGCCAGCAGCCGGGACAGGCCTCAATACAATGAGCAGTTCTTC.

CDR3 loop: CASSLTVLSIDGYTF. The CDR3 DNA reads as TGTGCCAGCAGCTTGACAGTCCTCTCAATTGATGGCTACACCTTC. This chain connects TRBV5-4 to TRBJ1-2; no clear D gene. Looked up from germline, CDR1 is SGHNT and CDR2 is YYREEE (reference sequence). The CDR3 loop spans 15 amino acids. V was shortened by 1 base and J by 6 bases, with 16 bases between the two germline ends.

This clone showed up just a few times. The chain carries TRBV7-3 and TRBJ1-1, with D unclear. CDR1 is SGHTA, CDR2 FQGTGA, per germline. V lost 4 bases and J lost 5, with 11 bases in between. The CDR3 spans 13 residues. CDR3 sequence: CASSSRTGTEAFF. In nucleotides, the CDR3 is TGTGCCAGCAGCTCCCGGACGGGGACTGAAGCTTTCTTT.

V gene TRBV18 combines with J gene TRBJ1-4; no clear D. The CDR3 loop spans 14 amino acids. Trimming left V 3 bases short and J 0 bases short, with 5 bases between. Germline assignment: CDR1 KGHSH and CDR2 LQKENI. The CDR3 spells CASSPSATNEKLFF. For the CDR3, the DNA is TGTGCCAGCTCACCTTCTGCAACTAATGAAAAACTGTTTTTT.

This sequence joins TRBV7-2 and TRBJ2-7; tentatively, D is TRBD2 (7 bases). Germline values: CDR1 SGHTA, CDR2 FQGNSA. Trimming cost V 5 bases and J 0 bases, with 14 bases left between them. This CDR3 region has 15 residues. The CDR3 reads CASSANRGASYEQYF. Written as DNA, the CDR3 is TGTGCCAGCAGCGCCAATCGGGGGGCCTCCTACGAGCAGTACTTC.

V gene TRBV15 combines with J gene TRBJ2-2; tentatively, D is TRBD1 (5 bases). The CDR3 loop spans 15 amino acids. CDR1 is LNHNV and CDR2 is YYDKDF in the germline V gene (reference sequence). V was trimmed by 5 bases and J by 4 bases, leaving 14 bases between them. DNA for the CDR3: TGTGCCACCAGCTCCGGGCAGGGCCCCACCGGGGAGCTGTTTTTT. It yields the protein CATSSGQGPTGELFF.

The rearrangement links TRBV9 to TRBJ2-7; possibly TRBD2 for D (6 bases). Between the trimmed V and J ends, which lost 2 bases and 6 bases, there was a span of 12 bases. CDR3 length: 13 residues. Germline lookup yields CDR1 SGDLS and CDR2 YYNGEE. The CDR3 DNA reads TGTGCCAGCAGCGTGGGGACTTACACCGAGCAGTACTTC. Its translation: CASSVGTYTEQYF.

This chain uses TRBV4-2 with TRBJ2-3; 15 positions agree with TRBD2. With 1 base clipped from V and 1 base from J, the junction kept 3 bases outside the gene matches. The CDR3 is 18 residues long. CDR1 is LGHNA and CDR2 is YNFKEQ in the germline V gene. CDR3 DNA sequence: TGTGCCAGCAGCCAAGGGACTAGCGGGGGGGAAGGCACAGATACGCAGTATTTT. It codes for CASSQGTSGGEGTDTQYF.

The CDR3 sequence: CSVERSGQETQYF. The CDR3 nucleotides read TGCAGCGTTGAAAGGTCAGGGCAAGAGACCCAGTACTTC. The chain employs TRBV29-1 and TRBJ2-5, with D possibly matching TRBD1 (5 bases). This CDR3 contains 13 residues. Trimming cost V 2 bases and J 2 bases, with 9 bases left between them. The germline V gene encodes CDR1 SQVTM and CDR2 ANQGSEA.

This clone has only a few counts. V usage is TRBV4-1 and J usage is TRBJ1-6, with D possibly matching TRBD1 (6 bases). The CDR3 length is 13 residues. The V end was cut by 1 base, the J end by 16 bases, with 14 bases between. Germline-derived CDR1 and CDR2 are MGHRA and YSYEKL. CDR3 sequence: CASSQGGGLRLHF. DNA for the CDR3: TGCGCCAGCAGCCAAGGGGGGGGCCTAAGGCTCCACTTT.

The CDR3 region has the DNA TGTGCCAGCAGTCGCGGAGGCCATCCGGCAGAGACCCAGTACTTC. Translating it yields CASSRGGHPAETQYF. The chain carries TRBV9 and TRBJ2-5, with a weak D call TRBD2 (5 bases). V was trimmed by 5 bases and J by 4 bases, leaving 18 bases between them. The length of the CDR3 is 15 residues. Germline V gene lookup returns CDR1 SGDLS and CDR2 YYNGEE.

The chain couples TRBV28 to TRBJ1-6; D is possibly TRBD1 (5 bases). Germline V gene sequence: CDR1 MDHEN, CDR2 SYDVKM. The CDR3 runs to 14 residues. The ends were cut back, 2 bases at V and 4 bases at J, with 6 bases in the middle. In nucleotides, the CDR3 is TGTGCCAGCAGTTTACGGACATATAATTCACCCCTCCACTTT. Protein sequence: CASSLRTYNSPLHF. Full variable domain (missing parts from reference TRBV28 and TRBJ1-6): DVKVTQSSRYLVKRTGEKVFLECVQDMDHENMFWYRQDPGLGLRLIYFSYDVKMKEKGDIPEGYSVSREKKERFSLILESASTNQTSMYLCASSLRTYNSPLHFGNGTRLTVT.

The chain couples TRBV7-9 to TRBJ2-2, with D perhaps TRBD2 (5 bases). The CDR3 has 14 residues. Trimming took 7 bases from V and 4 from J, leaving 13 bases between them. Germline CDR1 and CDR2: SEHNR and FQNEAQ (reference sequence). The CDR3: CASTQRGSTGELFF. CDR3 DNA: TGTGCCAGCACCCAAAGAGGGTCCACCGGGGAGCTGTTTTTT.

CDR3 DNA sequence: TGTGCCTGGAGATCGGGAGGAAGGTCTGGAAACACCATATATTTT. Translated: CAWRSGGRSGNTIYF. This chain joins TRBV30 and TRBJ1-3; D call uncertain. Germline assignment: CDR1 GTSNPN and CDR2 SVGIG (reference sequence). The CDR3 length is 15 residues. V was trimmed by 3 bases and J by 1 base, leaving 13 bases between them. Combining the CDR3 with reference TRBV30 and TRBJ1-3 gives the whole variable domain SQTIHQWPATLVQPVGSPLSLECTVEGTSNPNLYWYRQAAGRGLQLLFYSVGIGQISSEVPQNLSASRPQDRQFILSSKKLLLSDSGFYLCAWRSGGRSGNTIYFGEGSWLTVV.